These T cell receptor beta chains were read from a single sample in a study of shared clonotypes between healthy human individuals. Libraries were prepared by immunoSEQ multiplex PCR; TCRdb keeps only in-frame clonotypes and omits some of them. The sample lists about 2 million clones, 90% to 95% seen once, with roughly 0.13% in the top ten. Specimen: naive CD4+ T cells sorted from blood. These receptors were taken from a man aged 18-30 years in good health. The CDR3 runs from the conserved cysteine through the conserved F or W. A D gene is named only where the DNA matches it firmly. Size values are once, few and many counts, or a class for expanded clones, and some rows have none.

j_gene	abundance	d_gene	v_gene	CDR3nt	CDR3aa
TRBJ1-4	.	TRBD1	TRBV14	TGTGCCAGCAGCCCCAGACAGGGGACGAATGAAAAACTGTTTTTT	CASSPRQGTNEKLFF
TRBJ2-3	.	.	TRBV10-2	TGCGCCAGCAGTGGGCGGGGGCTCGGCACAGATACGCAGTATTTT	CASSGRGLGTDTQYF
TRBJ2-1	.	TRBD1	TRBV6-6	TGTGCCAGCAGTTACGACAGGGGTTACAATGAGCAGTTCTTC	CASSYDRGYNEQFF
TRBJ1-5	.	TRBD1	TRBV6-5	TGTGCCAGCAGACAACAGGGGGCCGGTCAGCCCCAGCATTTT	CASRQQGAGQPQHF
TRBJ1-1	.	.	TRBV2	TGTGCCACCTTGAGGGAGATGAACACTGAAGCTTTCTTT	CATLREMNTEAFF
TRBJ2-1	once	.	TRBV5-3	TGTGCCAGAAGCAACGTAAATGGGGACGGCTACAATGAGCAGTTCTTC	CARSNVNGDGYNEQFF
TRBJ2-1	.	TRBD2	TRBV6-1	TGTGCCAGCAGGTCAGGTCAAGCGGGGGGCAATGAGCAGTTCTTC	CASRSGQAGGNEQFF
TRBJ2-5	.	.	TRBV10-1	TGCGCGAGCCCCTGGAACCAAGAGACCCAGTACTTC	CASPWNQETQYF
TRBJ1-4	.	.	TRBV1	TGCACCAGCAGCCGGGAGCATAGCCCAACTAATGAAAAACTGTTTTTT	CTSSREHSPTNEKLFF
TRBJ2-1	.	.	TRBV30	TGTGCCGCAGGGAAGGACAGCTACAATGAGCAGTTCTTC	CAAGKDSYNEQFF
TRBJ2-7	.	.	TRBV7-6	TGTGCCAGCGCCTTGGCCCACGAGCAGTACTTC	CASALAHEQYF
TRBJ2-7	once	TRBD1	TRBV2	TGTGCCAGCAGTGTACAGGGGTTCTGGGACGAGCAGTACTTC	CASSVQGFWDEQYF
TRBJ2-7	once	TRBD2	TRBV6-1	TGTGCCACCCTATCCGCGGGGGGCTCGTATGAGCAGTACTTC	CATLSAGGSYEQYF
TRBJ2-1	.	TRBD2	TRBV5-4	TGTGCCAGCAGCCACGGCACTAGCGGGAGTATTGAGCAGTTCTTC	CASSHGTSGSIEQFF
TRBJ2-1	.	.	TRBV29-1	TGCAGCGTTGAAGACGGGGCCAGCTCCTACAATGAGCAGTTCTTC	CSVEDGASSYNEQFF
TRBJ2-7	.	.	TRBV21-1	TGTGCCAGCAGCAAACGCGGACAGGGGGCCCACGAGCAGTACTTC	CASSKRGQGAHEQYF
TRBJ2-3	.	TRBD1	TRBV6-1	TGTGCCAGCAGTCTGGACAGGGTGGGCACAGATACGCAGTATTTT	CASSLDRVGTDTQYF
TRBJ2-7	.	TRBD1	TRBV30	TGTGCCTGGAGCCCGGGACAGAACTACGAGCAGTACTTC	CAWSPGQNYEQYF
TRBJ2-7	.	.	TRBV30	TGTGCCTGGAGTCCGACACTCGTCCGGAACGAGCAGTACTTC	CAWSPTLVRNEQYF
TRBJ2-7	.	.	TRBV30	TGTGCCTGGAGTGGCAGGGCGGGGTACGAGCAGTACTTC	CAWSGRAGYEQYF
TRBJ2-7	once	.	TRBV5-1	TGCGCCAGCTCCTGGGACGCAGAGGGCGAGCAGTACTTC	CASSWDAEGEQYF
TRBJ2-7	once	TRBD1	TRBV7-2	TGTGCCAGCAGCTTAGCGGGACAGCCCTCCTACGAGCAGTACTTC	CASSLAGQPSYEQYF
TRBJ1-2	few	.	TRBV27	TGTGCCAGCAGCGATCCCCGGAGGGGCTACACCTTC	CASSDPRRGYTF
TRBJ1-6	.	TRBD1	TRBV30	TGTGCCTGGGACAGGGCTGGGAATTCACCCCTCCACTTT	CAWDRAGNSPLHF
TRBJ1-2	.	.	TRBV28	TGTGCCAGCAGTTTATCCCAAGGCTACACCTTC	CASSLSQGYTF
TRBJ2-5	once	TRBD1	TRBV6-1	TGTGCCAGCAGTGTTGGACAGGAGTACCAAGAGACCCAGTACTTC	CASSVGQEYQETQYF
TRBJ2-1	.	.	TRBV4-1	TGCGCCAGCAGCTTCTTAGGAGGGCAGTTCTTC	CASSFLGGQFF
TRBJ2-3	.	TRBD2	TRBV19	TGTGCCAGTAGTGCCGGACTAGCGGGGGGCGGTACGCAGTATTTT	CASSAGLAGGGTQYF
TRBJ1-1	.	TRBD1	TRBV19	TGTGCCAGTAGACCCCAGGGGGCCAAAGGGAACACTGAAGCTTTCTTT	CASRPQGAKGNTEAFF
TRBJ2-5	once	TRBD2	TRBV7-7	TGTGCTAGCAGCTTAGCGGGGTCCCAAGAGACCCAGTACTTC	CASSLAGSQETQYF
TRBJ1-6	.	TRBD1	TRBV18	TGTGCCAGCTCACCAGTAACGGGACAGACCTATAATTCACCCCTCCACTTT	CASSPVTGQTYNSPLHF
TRBJ1-5	.	.	TRBV29-1	TGCAGCGTTCGGGATAGCAATCAGCCCCAGCATTTT	CSVRDSNQPQHF
TRBJ1-6	.	.	TRBV27	TGTGCCAGCCGAGACTCCTATAATTCACCCCTCCACTTT	CASRDSYNSPLHF
TRBJ1-3	.	.	TRBV5-1	TGCGCCAGCAGCTTGGATTACAGTTCGGCTGGAAACACCATATATTTT	CASSLDYSSAGNTIYF
TRBJ1-6	.	TRBD1	TRBV28	TGTGCCAGCAGTTCGACAGGGAGGGGTTCACCCCTCCACTTT	CASSSTGRGSPLHF
TRBJ2-5	.	.	TRBV7-2	TGTGCCAGCAGCTCATCCGGGTCAAGTCAGGAGACCCAGTACTTC	CASSSSGSSQETQYF
TRBJ1-3	once	.	TRBV5-4	TGTGCCAGCAGCCCTACAGGAGGCCCTGGAAACACCATATATTTT	CASSPTGGPGNTIYF
TRBJ2-1	.	TRBD2	TRBV10-3	TGTGCCATCAAGCCTAGCGGGAACAATGAGCAGTTCTTC	CAIKPSGNNEQFF
TRBJ2-3	.	.	TRBV9	TGTGCCAGCAGCGTAGCCTCCTACCCGAGAATGGGGGATACGCAGTATTTT	CASSVASYPRMGDTQYF
TRBJ1-2	.	.	TRBV10-2	TGCGCCAGCAGTGATTTAAGGGAGAACTATGGCTACACCTTC	CASSDLRENYGYTF
TRBJ2-1	.	TRBD2	TRBV10-3	TGTGCCATCAGCGAACGAAATAGCGGGTCGAATGAGCAGTTCTTC	CAISERNSGSNEQFF
TRBJ1-2	.	.	TRBV28	TGTGCCAGCGGCCCCACCTATGGCTACACCTTC	CASGPTYGYTF
TRBJ1-5	.	TRBD1	TRBV19	TGTGCCAGTAGTATAGGACAGGGCTCGAGGCCCCAGCATTTT	CASSIGQGSRPQHF
TRBJ1-4	.	TRBD1	TRBV5-1	TGCGCCAGCAGCTTCGATCGCGTCACAGGGGTTGAAAAACTGTTTTTT	CASSFDRVTGVEKLFF
TRBJ1-1	.	.	TRBV11-2	TGTGCCAGCAGCTTAGAGGCAGGAGCGAACACTGAAGCTTTCTTT	CASSLEAGANTEAFF